Below, 10 T cell receptor beta chains from the same sample are listed, as sequenced in a study of early T cells in non-severe SARS-CoV-2 infection. TCRdb re-called the 5' RACE reads through MiXCR, storing one row per CDR3 protein. The data show tens of thousands of distinct CDR3 sequences, with less than 15% seen just once and about 4% held by the top ten. The source material was whole blood, sampled at baseline. Receptor source: an adult who was a healthcare worker with PCR-confirmed SARS-CoV-2 infection or an uninfected control (not recorded which).

This chain connects TRBV7-9 to TRBJ2-7; D might be TRBD1 or TRBD2, each matching 5 bases. Germline V gene sequence: CDR1 SEHNR, CDR2 FQNEAQ (reference sequence). V was cut by 5 bases and J by 6 bases, with 14 bases left in between. This CDR3 region has 13 residues. CDR3 coding DNA: TGTGCCAGCAGCCCCGGGGCATCCGGCGAGCAGTACTTC. It encodes CASSPGASGEQYF.

This clonotype was picked up a small number of times. The J gene is TRBJ2-1, the V gene TRBV27, with D possibly matching TRBD2 (6 bases). This CDR3 contains 13 residues. Germline values: CDR1 MNHEY, CDR2 SMNVEV (reference sequence). The V end was cut by 4 bases, the J end by 6 bases, with 10 bases between. CDR3 coding DNA: TGTGCCAGCAGTTCGGGACTTATCAATGAGCAGTTCTTC. Protein product: CASSSGLINEQFF.

V and J are TRBV29-1 and TRBJ2-6, with 12 bases lining up with TRBD1. Germline CDR1 and CDR2: SQVTM and ANQGSEA. The CDR3 runs to 16 residues. Germline trimming cut 5 bases from V and 3 bases from J; bases unmatched to any gene: 5. This CDR3 reads CSVTGQGALGANVLTF. The CDR3 DNA is TGCAGCGTTACGGGACAGGGGGCGCTTGGGGCCAACGTCCTGACTTTC. The full variable domain, in which reference TRBV29-1 and TRBJ2-6 provide the parts outside the CDR3, is SAVISQKPSRDICQRGTSLTIQCQVDSQVTMMFWYRQQPGQSLTLIATANQGSEATYESGFVIDKFPISRPNLTFSTLTVSNMSPEDSSIYLCSVTGQGALGANVLTFGAGSRLTVL.

This clonotype has a count of ten or more. The chain couples TRBV20-1 to TRBJ2-4, with D tentatively TRBD1 (6 bases). V lost 6 bases and J lost 0, with 12 bases in between. Germline V gene sequence: CDR1 DFQATT, CDR2 SNEGSKA (reference sequence). The CDR3 is made up of 14 amino acids. CDR3 amino acids: CSANQGIAKNIQYF. CDR3 nucleotide sequence: TGCAGTGCGAATCAGGGGATAGCCAAAAACATTCAGTACTTC.

This clonotype was seen a handful of times. The chain joins TRBV7-9 to TRBJ2-5; perhaps D is TRBD1 or TRBD2 (5 bases each). Trimming pared 5 bases from V and 0 bases from J, leaving 16 bases between. The CDR3 length is 16 residues. Looked up from germline, CDR1 is SEHNR and CDR2 is FQNEAQ (reference sequence). The CDR3 DNA reads as TGTGCCAGCAGCCCCGGTTCTGGGGGTAACCAAGAGACCCAGTACTTC. Amino acids: CASSPGSGGNQETQYF.

This clonotype was detected a few times. J is TRBJ2-1 and V is TRBV6-6; TRBD2 matches at 10 bases. V trimming: 2 bases; J trimming: 3 bases; junction bases outside the gene matches: 7. The CDR3 runs 17 residues. Germline V gives CDR1 MNHNY, CDR2 SVGAGI (reference sequence). In DNA form, the CDR3 reads TGTGCCAGCAGTTACCAGGCTAGCGGGGGACGCTACAATGAGCAGTTCTTC. Amino acid sequence: CASSYQASGGRYNEQFF.

V is TRBV7-9 and J is TRBJ1-2; a weak D match, TRBD1 (6 bases). The CDR3 contains 15 residues. Germline-derived CDR1 and CDR2 are SEHNR and FQNEAQ (reference sequence). The germline V and J ends were trimmed by 5 bases and 1 base, with 14 bases remaining between them. DNA of the CDR3: TGTGCCAGCAGCCCCGACGGGGGGCTTAACTATGGCTACACCTTC. Translation gives CASSPDGGLNYGYTF.

This clonotype was recorded a few times. The V gene is TRBV18, the J gene TRBJ2-5; weak D call: TRBD2 (5 bases). Trimming left V 2 bases short and J 4 bases short, with 11 bases between. Germline CDR1 KGHSH, CDR2 LQKENI. The CDR3 is 14 amino acids. CDR3 nucleotide sequence: TGTGCCAGCTCACCAGGGGTCGGAGGAGAGACCCAGTACTTC. Its protein product is CASSPGVGGETQYF.

This chain uses TRBV2 with TRBJ1-4, with 7 bases identical to TRBD1. The V gene's germline CDR1 is SNHLY and CDR2 FYNNEI. The V and J ends lost 6 bases and 8 bases, in that order; junction bases with no gene match: 6. This CDR3 has 13 residues. The CDR3 DNA is TGTGCCAGCAGCCCTGGGACAGAAGAAAAACTGTTTTTT. Translated, it gives CASSPGTEEKLFF.

In this sample, this clonotype turned up many times. The genes are TRBV6-1 and TRBJ2-3; 7 bases line up with TRBD2. Germline V CDR1 and CDR2: MNHNS, SASEGT. The V segment lost 3 bases and the J segment 2 bases; nucleotides outside the gene matches: 11. The CDR3 consists of 17 residues. CDR3 DNA: TGTGCCAGCAGTGATAACCGGCTAGCGGAATCCACAGATACGCAGTATTTT. Its translation: CASSDNRLAESTDTQYF.